A single sample gave rise to the 32 T cell receptor beta chains below, sequenced in a study of beta chain features in type 1 diabetes. Reverse transcription of all isolated RNA meant that expressed TCRB transcripts were sequenced. Clones were read by immunoSEQ multiplex PCR, and TCRdb kept only the in-frame ones, dropping some. In the table there are 150,000 or so clones, approximately 8.4% of which are singletons. The sequenced sample consisted of central memory CD4+ T cells from blood. The receptors were gathered from a woman between 18 and 29 years old in good health.

The chain is built from TRBV14 and TRBJ2-3; TRBD2 matches 12 bases. The ends lost 0 bases at V and 6 bases at J; junction bases unmatched: 10. Germline assignment: CDR1 SGHDN and CDR2 FVKESK. The CDR3 runs 18 residues. The CDR3 nucleotides read TGTGCCAGCAGCCAAGAAAGAGGACTAGCGGGGCTGGCGGATACGCAGTATTTT. This gives the protein CASSQERGLAGLADTQYF.

The chain couples TRBV4-1 to TRBJ1-4; 8 positions agree with TRBD1. Germline CDR1 MGHRA, CDR2 YSYEKL. Trimming took 5 bases from V and 7 from J; bases not matched to a gene: 9. The CDR3 contains 15 residues. The chain's CDR3 is CASSVGNRGGEKLFF. CDR3 nucleotides: TGCGCCAGCAGCGTCGGTAACAGGGGGGGTGAAAAACTGTTTTTT.

The chain uses TRBV2 and TRBJ2-5, with TRBD2 matching over 8 bases. The CDR3 is 15 residues long. The ends lost 3 bases at V and 5 bases at J; junction bases unmatched: 8. Germline V gene data show CDR1 as SNHLY and CDR2 as FYNNEI. CDR3 DNA sequence: TGTGCCAGCAGTGATATGGGACTAGAGGTGGAGACCCAGTACTTC. Its protein product is CASSDMGLEVETQYF. Looking up the rest from reference TRBV2 and TRBJ2-5 gives the full variable domain: EPEVTQTPSHQVTQMGQEVILRCVPISNHLYFYWYRQILGQKVEFLVSFYNNEISEKSEIFDDQFSVERPDGSNFTLKIRSTKLEDSAMYFCASSDMGLEVETQYFGPGTRLLVL.

This clone has only a few counts. The chain couples TRBV6-6 to TRBJ1-3, with 8 positions matching TRBD1. The germline V gene encodes CDR1 MNHNY and CDR2 SVGAGI (reference sequence). CDR3 length: 14 amino acids. Trimming removed 5 bases from V and 2 bases from J; junction bases left unmatched: 2. In DNA, the CDR3 is TGTGCCAGCAGTCCCAGGGGGCCTGGAAACACCATATATTTT. Translation gives CASSPRGPGNTIYF.

This clone was seen more than once but under ten times. V usage is TRBV5-4 and J usage is TRBJ2-3, with 9 bases that match TRBD2. Germline values: CDR1 SGHNT, CDR2 YYREEE (reference sequence). The CDR3 loop spans 16 amino acids. The junction had 5 bases not matched to a gene; V was cut back by 0 bases and J by 3 bases. The CDR3 DNA reads TGTGCCAGCAGCTTGGTTAGCGGGAGAAGTACAGATACGCAGTATTTT. Its protein product is CASSLVSGRSTDTQYF. The entire variable domain, with the rest obtained from reference TRBV5-4 and TRBJ2-3, is as follows: ETGVTQSPTHLIKTRGQQVTLRCSSQSGHNTVSWYQQALGQGPQFIFQYYREEENGRGNFPPRFSGLQFPNYSSELNVNALELDDSALYLCASSLVSGRSTDTQYFGPGTRLTVL.

The V call is TRBV5-1, the J call TRBJ1-3; TRBD1 matches 7 bases. V lost 4 bases and J lost 4; bases outside the gene matches: 11. The CDR3 loop spans 16 amino acids. Germline assignment: CDR1 SGHRS and CDR2 YFSETQ. DNA of the CDR3: TGCGCCAGCAGCCGCGAGACGAGGGGGCGAGGAAACACCATATATTTT. It yields the protein CASSRETRGRGNTIYF.

The J gene is TRBJ1-2, the V gene TRBV5-1; 7 nucleotides match TRBD1. Germline-derived CDR1 and CDR2 are SGHRS and YFSETQ. This CDR3 has 13 amino acids. The junction had 7 bases not matched to a gene; V was cut back by 3 bases and J by 8 bases. In nucleotides, the CDR3 is TGCGCCAGCAGCTCTCCGGGACAGAGCGGCTACACCTTC. Its translation: CASSSPGQSGYTF. The full variable domain, in which reference TRBV5-1 and TRBJ1-2 provide the parts outside the CDR3, is KAGVTQTPRYLIKTRGQQVTLSCSPISGHRSVSWYQQTPGQGLQFLFEYFSETQRNKGNFPGRFSGRQFSNSRSEMNVSTLELGDSALYLCASSSPGQSGYTFGSGTRLTVV.

This clone was seen more than once but under ten times. This rearrangement joins TRBV5-8 to TRBJ2-5, with 12 bases identical to TRBD2. The germline V gene has CDR1 SGHTS and CDR2 YDEGEE. After removal of 3 bases from V and 6 bases from J, the junction contained 9 bases not matched to a gene. The CDR3 contains 16 residues. For the CDR3, the DNA is TGTGCCAGCAGCTGGCGGCTGACTAGCGGGGGAAAGACCCAGTACTTC. It encodes CASSWRLTSGGKTQYF.

The genes are TRBV11-2 and TRBJ1-2; no clear D gene. The V end lost 8 bases, the J end lost 6 bases, and 19 bases lay between the germline ends. Germline V gene lookup returns CDR1 SGHAT and CDR2 FQNNGV. The CDR3 totals 14 residues. The CDR3 region is CASVPTGGDHGYTF. Written as DNA, the CDR3 is TGTGCCAGCGTTCCGACGGGCGGGGATCATGGCTACACCTTC.

This clone has a handful of counts. This chain connects TRBV18 to TRBJ1-2, with TRBD1 identical over 7 bases. From germline, CDR1 is KGHSH and CDR2 LQKENI. The ends lost 3 bases at V and 1 base at J; junction bases unmatched: 8. The length of the CDR3 is 16 residues. The CDR3 here is CASSPYRQGGNYGYTF. In DNA, the CDR3 is TGTGCCAGCTCACCTTACCGACAGGGAGGTAACTATGGCTACACCTTC.

The chain recombines TRBV7-9 with TRBJ2-3; 7 nucleotides agree with TRBD1. The V gene end was trimmed by 6 bases and the J gene end by 6 bases; junction bases not matched to a gene: 3. This CDR3 has 12 amino acids. Germline values: CDR1 SEHNR, CDR2 FQNEAQ (reference sequence). CDR3 DNA sequence: TGTGCCAGCAGTCCACAGGGGGATACGCAGTATTTT. As protein: CASSPQGDTQYF.

This clone was seen more than once but under ten times. This chain links TRBV7-2 with TRBJ2-3, with 10 bases identical to TRBD2. CDR3 length: 15 residues. In germline, CDR1 is SGHTA, CDR2 FQGNSA. V shed 5 bases, J shed 3 bases, and the junction held 5 bases outside the gene matches. CDR3 sequence reads: CASSDTSGATDTQYF. In nucleotides, the CDR3 is TGTGCCAGCAGCGACACTAGCGGGGCTACAGATACGCAGTATTTT.

This chain's CDR3 is CASRQDSQETQYF. The CDR3 coding sequence is TGTGCCAGCAGACAGGACAGTCAAGAGACCCAGTACTTC. V is TRBV2 and J is TRBJ2-5; D is possibly TRBD1 (6 bases). V lost 6 bases and J 2 bases, leaving 10 bases between the germline ends. The CDR3 is made up of 13 amino acids. Per the germline V gene, CDR1 is SNHLY and CDR2 is FYNNEI.

The chain combines TRBV19 with TRBJ1-2; possible D gene TRBD1, 6 bases. The V end was cut by 10 bases, the J end by 2 bases, with 23 bases between. The CDR3 is 16 amino acids. Germline V gives CDR1 LNHDA, CDR2 SQIVND (reference sequence). CDR3 nucleotide sequence: TGTGCCACCCTAAGGCGCTGGGACACCAACAACTATGGCTACACCTTC. Its translation is CATLRRWDTNNYGYTF.

This clone was recorded a few times. The V and J genes are TRBV6-6 and TRBJ1-5; 7 nucleotides align to TRBD1. CDR1 and CDR2 from the germline V gene are MNHNY and SVGAGI (reference sequence). The CDR3 runs to 16 residues. J was trimmed by 1 base and V by 4 bases; bases with no gene match: 7. The CDR3 here is CASSSRGLRSNQPQHF. CDR3 nucleotides: TGTGCCAGCAGTTCGAGGGGGCTAAGGAGCAATCAGCCCCAGCATTTT.

A few counts support this clone. This chain uses TRBV5-4 with TRBJ1-1, with a tentative D call TRBD1 (5 bases). The CDR3 is 12 residues long. Germline CDR1 reads SGHNT; CDR2 reads YYREEE (reference sequence). Trimming left V 3 bases short and J 6 bases short, with 9 bases between. CDR3 in DNA: TGTGCCAGCAGCTCAGACAGTTCTGAAGCTTTCTTT. Translating it yields CASSSDSSEAFF.

This chain uses TRBV5-1 with TRBJ2-7, with D possibly matching TRBD2 (7 bases). Germline V CDR1 and CDR2: SGHRS, YFSETQ. The V gene lost 4 bases and the J gene lost 6 bases, with 17 bases spanning the gap. CDR3 size: 14 residues. CDR3 bases: TGCGCCAGCAGCCCGGAGGGGGGGCCGGTCGAGCAGTACTTC. Translating gives CASSPEGGPVEQYF. The full variable domain, with the rest looked up from reference TRBV5-1 and TRBJ2-7, is KAGVTQTPRYLIKTRGQQVTLSCSPISGHRSVSWYQQTPGQGLQFLFEYFSETQRNKGNFPGRFSGRQFSNSRSEMNVSTLELGDSALYLCASSPEGGPVEQYFGPGTRLTVT.

The V call is TRBV7-8, the J call TRBJ2-7; possible D gene TRBD1, 6 bases. V was pared by 1 base and J by 2 bases, with 9 bases between. The germline CDR1 and CDR2 sequences are SGHVS and FQNEAQ. The CDR3 consists of 14 residues. The CDR3, as DNA: TGTGCCAGCAGCTTAGGACAGGCTGCCTACGAGCAGTACTTC. The encoded protein is CASSLGQAAYEQYF.

The chain links TRBV6-6 to TRBJ2-7, with 8 bases that match TRBD1. CDR3 length: 13 amino acids. Trimming at V came to 4 bases and at J to 6 bases, leaving 5 bases not matched to a gene. Germline loops: CDR1 MNHNY, CDR2 SVGAGI (reference sequence). The CDR3 region has the DNA TGTGCCAGCAGTTTCCCGGACAGGGCCGAGCAGTACTTC. Translation: CASSFPDRAEQYF.

The rearrangement joins TRBV9 to TRBJ2-7; D is perhaps TRBD2 (6 bases). The CDR3 is made up of 14 amino acids. CDR1 SGDLS and CDR2 YYNGEE come from the germline V gene. V gave up 1 base and J gave up 3 bases, with 11 bases separating them. CDR3 residues: CASSVTVGGYEQYF. The CDR3 DNA reads TGTGCCAGCAGCGTAACGGTGGGGGGCTACGAGCAGTACTTC.

This clone was recorded a few times. The chain links TRBV19 to TRBJ2-1; perhaps TRBD2 as D (6 bases). Germline CDR1 LNHDA, CDR2 SQIVND (reference sequence). Trimming shortened V by 9 bases and J by 1 base, and 19 bases separated the two germline ends. This CDR3 is built from 16 residues. CDR3 nucleotides: TGTGCCAGCTCCACCCAGGCCCGGGGGTCCTACAATGAGCAGTTCTTC. This gives the protein CASSTQARGSYNEQFF.

This chain joins TRBV27 and TRBJ1-2, with 9 bases lining up with TRBD1. CDR1 is MNHEY and CDR2 is SMNVEV in the germline V gene (reference sequence). Trimming took 6 bases from V and 1 from J; bases not matched to a gene: 9. CDR3 length: 16 residues. The CDR3 reads CASSFSLGQGNYGYTF. For the CDR3, the DNA is TGTGCCAGCAGCTTCAGCCTGGGACAGGGTAACTATGGCTACACCTTC.

The rearrangement links TRBV6-5 to TRBJ1-1, with D possibly being TRBD1 (5 bases). This CDR3 spans 15 amino acids. Germline lookup yields CDR1 MNHEY and CDR2 SVGAGI. Trimming cost V 2 bases and J 0 bases, with 10 bases left between them. In DNA form, the CDR3 reads TGTGCCAGCAGTTACCAGGGTAATTTGAACACTGAAGCTTTCTTT. As protein: CASSYQGNLNTEAFF.

This clone was found a few times. The V and J genes are TRBV29-1 and TRBJ2-5; 9 nucleotides match TRBD2. CDR1 is SQVTM and CDR2 is ANQGSEA in the germline V gene. The junction had 11 bases not matched to a gene; V was cut back by 8 bases and J by 4 bases. This CDR3 has 14 residues. The CDR3 region is CSFSGGPRIETQYF. The CDR3 nucleotides read TGCAGCTTTAGCGGGGGCCCGAGGATAGAGACCCAGTACTTC.

This clone was detected a few times. This chain joins TRBV30 and TRBJ2-7, with 7 bases identical to TRBD2. Trimming took 1 base from V and 5 from J; bases not matched to a gene: 2. Germline CDR1 is GTSNPN and CDR2 is SVGIG (reference sequence). The CDR3 is 12 residues long. DNA of the CDR3: TGTGCCTGGAGTGGGACTAGGAACGAGCAGTACTTC. As protein: CAWSGTRNEQYF.

This clone turned up a few times. J is TRBJ2-3 and V is TRBV4-3; 7 bases agree with TRBD2. This CDR3 comprises 16 residues. Losses at the gene ends were 8 bases for V and 1 base for J; bases not matched to a gene: 12. Germline V gives CDR1 LGHNA, CDR2 YSLEER. Written as DNA, the CDR3 is TGCGCCAGCGGGCGACGATCTGCGGGGGGCACAGATACGCAGTATTTT. Its protein is CASGRRSAGGTDTQYF.

This sequence joins TRBV2 and TRBJ1-1; D is uncertain. The CDR3 is 13 residues long. Germline lookup yields CDR1 SNHLY and CDR2 FYNNEI. V was trimmed by 7 bases and J by 5 bases, leaving 14 bases between them. The CDR3 nucleotides read TGTGCCAGCAAATCCGGTGGCGGGACTGAAGCTTTCTTT. The encoded protein is CASKSGGGTEAFF.

The gene calls are TRBV10-3 and TRBJ1-2; D call uncertain. The CDR3 is 17 amino acids. The germline V and J ends were trimmed by 6 bases and 2 bases, with 22 bases remaining between them. From germline, CDR1 is ENHRY and CDR2 SYGVKD. This CDR3 reads CAISGEPDLITNYGYTF. The CDR3 nucleotides read TGTGCCATCAGCGGGGAGCCAGACCTTATAACAAACTATGGCTACACCTTC.

Written as DNA, the CDR3 is TGTGCCAGCAGCCCGCTTCCCTCTTCAGGCGGGAGCCGGATAAATGAGCAGTTCTTC. Its translation is CASSPLPSSGGSRINEQFF. The rearrangement joins TRBV9 to TRBJ2-1; 7 bases are a match to TRBD2. Germline loops: CDR1 SGDLS, CDR2 YYNGEE. Trimming at V came to 4 bases and at J to 7 bases, leaving 23 bases not matched to a gene. The CDR3 is made up of 19 amino acids.

The V call is TRBV5-6, the J call TRBJ1-1; 7 bases are shared with TRBD1. With 0 bases clipped from V and 4 bases from J, the junction kept 6 bases outside the gene matches. CDR3 length: 15 residues. Germline assignment: CDR1 SGHDT and CDR2 YYEEEE. The chain's CDR3 is CASSLALWTGTEAFF. Written as DNA, the CDR3 is TGTGCCAGCAGCTTGGCCTTGTGGACAGGCACTGAAGCTTTCTTT.

This clone was detected many times. The genes are TRBV20-1 and TRBJ2-5; D ambiguous. The CDR3 runs 10 residues. Germline CDR1 and CDR2: DFQATT and SNEGSKA (reference sequence). Between the trimmed V and J ends, which lost 2 bases and 6 bases, there was a span of 4 bases. The CDR3 nucleotides read TGCAGTGCTAGAAAGCAGACCCAGTACTTC. The encoded protein is CSARKQTQYF.

This clone came up a few times. This rearrangement joins TRBV7-2 to TRBJ1-3; D is ambiguous. The V end lost 5 bases, the J end lost 6 bases, and 8 bases lay between the germline ends. CDR3 size: 12 residues. In germline, CDR1 is SGHTA, CDR2 FQGNSA. The CDR3 bases are TGTGCCAGCAGCCAGGACTTAAACACCATATATTTT. This codes for CASSQDLNTIYF. The whole variable domain, filled in from reference TRBV7-2 and TRBJ1-3, reads GAGVSQSPSNKVTEKGKDVELRCDPISGHTALYWYRQSLGQGLEFLIYFQGNSAPDKSGLPSDRFSAERTGGSVSTLTIQRTQQEDSAVYLCASSQDLNTIYFGEGSWLTVV.